This T cell receptor (beta chain) originates from a study of cytomegalovirus exposure and HLA in healthy donors (dated by TCRdb to 2016 to 2017). For the study in its entirety: In an earlier analysis of 587 of the donors, roughly 300 Gb of sequence data and 100 million or so unique TCR beta sequences from 150 million to 200 million T cells were reported. Rather than drawing on any new phenotypic data, the later analysis identified candidate immune exposures from TCR beta sequences and the way those sequences occurred across donors. The study combined high-throughput TCR immunosequencing, statistical association of individual TCRs with disease status, and machine learning to predict cytomegalovirus infection status. Class I and class II HLA loci were covered by the typing at four-digit resolution. An early release that covered about 640 HLA-typed donors contained approximately 300 gigabases of sequencing data and 80 million or so unique TCR sequences. Genome-wide SNP genotypes for about 65% of the 666 donors were used in a later genetic analysis, which treated that subset as a discovery cohort. In a later analysis, previously published TCR beta repertoires from 550 to 700 donors were re-analyzed and high-resolution HLA genotyping was added so that TCR occurrence patterns could be studied. Among about 390 genotyped donors of the cohort, an average of roughly 240,000 unique TCR beta nucleotide sequences were sequenced per donor, around 18% of them non-productive. The study aimed to test whether cataloging public T cell receptors could reveal signatures of past pathogen exposure. Besides the first cohort of roughly 660 subjects, a separate validation cohort made up of about 120 different subjects was used. Four to six DR-DQ haplotypes were handled as single units for association and clustering, since linkage in the cohort was strong. Every repertoire in the discovery cohort had been generated on one and the same sequencing platform. Typing coverage differed by locus: A, B, C, DRB1 and DQB1 were typed in roughly 620-640 donors, DQA1 in 522, DPA1 in around 580, and DPB1 in just under 490. The genetic ancestry cluster associated with self-reported Caucasian donors included 81% of the 300 to 400 genotyped donors. In an earlier analysis of roughly 580 of the donors, high-throughput TCR beta sequencing was used to judge whether each TCR beta V gene segment behaved as functional or pseudogenic. Donor age, sex, ethnicity and CMV serostatus were collected together with the repertoire data. The study used immunosequencing to profile the T cell repertoires of approximately 690 subjects and linked those repertoires to cytomegalovirus serostatus. Broader findings and caveats from the paper: A further reported finding was that TCR beta sequences accurately predicted the HLA-A and HLA-B alleles for most subjects in the first cohort. Broadly in line with IMGT annotations, most TCR beta V segments showed up in productive rearrangements about 87% or about 30% of the time in an earlier analysis of under 700 of the donors. When HLA alleles, especially DR and DQ, strongly co-occurred, attributing TCR associations to individual alleles was difficult. In a later genetic analysis, fewer N-insertions in productive TCRs were reported among donors in an Asian-associated ancestry cluster than the approximately 710-donor mean. Some IMGT-functional V segments, including TRBV6-2 and TRBV6-3, could not be distinguished by the 87-base-pair reads and were therefore excluded. A group of highly shared sequence variants was considered likely to be a technical artifact of the sequencing pipeline. An association between a missense DCLRE1C variant and V-gene and J-gene trimming of TCR beta chains was found in a later genetic analysis and replicated in an independent cohort. In a later analysis, most CMV-associated TCR beta chains were found to appear HLA-restricted, with HLA associations seemingly driven largely by CMV exposure. The presence/absence analyses assumed that sequencing depth was roughly uniform across donors, and that assumption may not be true. About 15 rarely observed V segments, including chromosome 9 orphons, were excluded from the earlier analysis of almost 600 of the donors because counts were too low. According to a later analysis, parvovirus B19, influenza, CMV and Epstein-Barr virus appeared linked to several top co-occurrence clusters. In a later analysis, the rate of TCR association differed among HLA loci, with DRB1 alleles having the most associated TCRs and HLA-C alleles having the fewest. The classifier was reported to diagnose cytomegalovirus status with high specificity and sensitivity in both the original and validation cohorts. Because HLA typing was unavailable for some donors at each locus, only the typed subset was used in association tests. This cohort had only TCR beta chains sequenced, and the lack of alpha or paired-chain data limited which features could be detected. In the study, approximately 160 TCR beta chains were listed as associated with cytomegalovirus. For the cohort, immune exposure information was limited to CMV serostatus. Across donors, most TCR sequences were observed very rarely, whereas some public TCRs were present in many individuals. In vitro tests confirmed that three of the cytomegalovirus-associated TCR beta chains recognize cytomegalovirus antigens. The authors suggested that the approach could potentially be extended to other disease states and immunological phenotypes. At a false discovery rate of 0.05, a later analysis linked some 17,000 TCR beta sequences to specific HLA alleles. Correlated functional status among segregating V segments might be attributable to linkage disequilibrium, but an unknown experimental factor could not be ruled out. A later analysis found that HLA-associated TCR beta chains were more clonally expanded and had lower generation probabilities than equally common non-associated chains.

The CDR3 sequence holds 13 residues, the cysteine and phenylalanine included. Solely the CDR3 DNA is kept, with 39 bases framed from the first base. V and J are truncated by 3 bases and 3 bases respectively, leaving an intervening sequence of 9 bases. According to the germline V gene, CDR1 reads SGHAT and CDR2 reads FQNNGV. Library method: the immunoSEQ multiplex PCR assay. For the multiplex PCR, a mixture combining 60 forward primers for TCR Vbeta segments and 13 reverse primers for TCR Jbeta segments was used. Amplification of the CDR3 region of rearranged TCR beta genes was performed with a multiplex PCR assay on genomic DNA. The amplified TCR beta libraries were sequenced on the Illumina HiSeq System as 87-base-pair reads. In the original analysis: A later analysis counted about 82 million unique TCR beta chains across the 666 repertoires, and around 9.9 million of these chains were shared by at least two donors. Raw reads were error-corrected and collapsed into unique sequences by a nearest-neighbor algorithm in which closely related sequences were merged to remove PCR and sequencing errors. To assign V, D and J gene segments, CDR3 sequences were aligned to IMGT reference sequences. For a sequence to be retained, at least a six-nucleotide match to both a V gene segment and a J gene segment was required. A rearrangement counted as productive if the CDR3 had no stop codons and remained in frame with V and J, and every other rearrangement counted as non-productive. Following IMGT convention, CDR3 was defined as the stretch from the second conserved V-encoded cysteine up to the conserved J-encoded phenylalanine. The earlier analysis of a few hundred of the donors excluded sequences that lacked an unambiguous match to a single V gene segment. An earlier analysis of about 590 of the donors classified V segments as functional when productive rearrangements were above 56.7% and as segregating when the standard deviation between donors was above 5%. A statistical classification framework was built to diagnose cytomegalovirus status from the catalog of TCR beta chain sequences. In a later analysis, V and J genes were assigned by comparing TCR nucleotide sequences against IMGT/GENE-DB human TR gene sequences. A later analysis assigned CDR3 sequences and most-parsimonious VDJ recombination scenarios with the TCRdist pipeline. In a later analysis, each TCR beta chain was defined by its CDR3 amino acid sequence together with its V-gene family, and reads lacking a unique V-gene family were excluded. As a way to deal with suspected cross-contamination and a sequencing artifact, a later analysis dropped roughly 600 nucleotide sequences that were highly shared and had low generation probability. A later analysis calculated a clonal expansion index for each public chain from normalized within-repertoire ranks of inferred template counts. Generation probabilities in a later analysis came from a VDJ recombination model fitted to out-of-frame rearrangements, and those results were checked against IGoR. In a later analysis, hypergeometric tests were used to score TCR-TCR, TCR-HLA and TCR-CMV co-occurrence, with a repertoire-size bias correction applied to TCR pairs. In a later analysis, false discovery rates were estimated by permuting HLA or CMV assignments 20 times. In a later analysis, co-occurring TCRs were grouped using DBSCAN, with TCRdist sequence similarity added in when clustering inside HLA-allele-positive subsets. Repertoires with fewer than 30,000 or more than 120,000 public chains were left out of co-occurrence clustering, as were four to six repertoires with anomalous nucleotide sharing. TCRdb obtained this table from immuneACCESS and retained in-frame rearrangements with V and J assigned. These tables miss some clones; where compared with another copy, unresolved V genes account for less than half of the shortfall, and the remainder is unexplained. The V and J calls and clone size are taken from that table; D and trimming were inferred from the DNA. For this sample the table gives about 130,000 clones, of which over 70% were detected only once. 2.6% of the sample is in the top ten clones.

The cohort consisted of some 670 healthy bone marrow donors. At the time of sampling, every cohort member was nominally healthy, though immune exposures that went unrecorded were likely present. The donor tested CMV seropositive, placing the donor among the 290 or so seropositive members of the cohort. Every donor gave a peripheral blood sample, and the peripheral blood mononuclear cells from that sample were used for TCR beta sequencing. Genomic DNA extraction from the blood cell samples was performed with the Qiagen DNeasy Blood Extraction Kit. Comment on this clone: No cognate antigen has been identified for it. Base quality data are lacking; no much larger clone is found one base away.

The clonotype comes from a woman between 55 and 75 years old in good health and CMV-seropositive. Sequenced: PBMCs. The chain is assembled from TRBV11-2 and TRBJ2-7; TRBD1 could be the D gene, as 6 bases match. For the CDR3, the sequence is CASSLGASYEQYF. The sequence in DNA is TGTGCCAGCAGCTTGGGGGCGAGCTACGAGCAGTACTTC.